These 22 T cell receptor beta chains originate from one sample sequenced in a study of OX40 agonist ivuxolimab in advanced cancers. Assay used: immunoSEQ multiplex PCR; TCRdb lists only in-frame clones, some missing. This table has tens of thousands of clones, over 75% appearing once. The source was CD4+ or CD8+ T cells sorted from blood, collected in a trial of the OX40 agonist ivuxolimab. The receptors stem from an adult with an advanced solid tumor such as melanoma, head and neck, liver or kidney cancer.

This clone has a single count. The chain has TRBV11-2 and TRBJ1-1; D is ambiguous. Trimming took 1 base from V and 5 from J, leaving 5 bases between them. The CDR3 is 12 residues long. Germline V gives CDR1 SGHAT, CDR2 FQNNGV. CDR3 amino acids: CASSLGLTEAFF. The CDR3 DNA sequence: TGTGCCAGCAGCTTAGGCTTAACTGAAGCTTTCTTT.

The gene calls are TRBV5-1 and TRBJ2-5, with 11 bases that match TRBD1. With 4 bases clipped from V and 4 bases from J, the junction kept 6 bases outside the gene matches. This CDR3 is built from 15 residues. Per the germline V gene, CDR1 is SGHRS and CDR2 is YFSETQ. The CDR3 spells CASSPWTGGAETQYF. The CDR3 nucleotides read TGCGCCAGCAGCCCGTGGACAGGGGGCGCAGAGACCCAGTACTTC.

J is TRBJ2-7 and V is TRBV19, with TRBD2 as a possible D gene (5 bases). CDR3 length: 14 amino acids. CDR1 is LNHDA, CDR2 SQIVND, per germline (reference sequence). The V end lost 5 bases, the J end lost 3 bases, and 14 bases lay between the germline ends. The CDR3 DNA reads TGTGCCAGTAGTGACTCGGGGTCTCACTACGAGCAGTACTTC. Amino acid sequence: CASSDSGSHYEQYF. Looking up the rest from reference TRBV19 and TRBJ2-7 gives the full variable domain: DGGITQSPKYLFRKEGQNVTLSCEQNLNHDAMYWYRQDPGQGLRLIYYSQIVNDFQKGDIAEGYSVSREKKESFPLTVTSAQKNPTAFYLCASSDSGSHYEQYFGPGTRLTVT.

This chain connects TRBV28 to TRBJ2-7; 8 bases are a match to TRBD1. The junction had 1 base not matched to a gene; V was cut back by 6 bases and J by 3 bases. The CDR3 extends over 12 amino acids. Germline CDR1 MDHEN, CDR2 SYDVKM. In DNA form, the CDR3 reads TGTGCCAGCAGGGGACAGGTCTACGAGCAGTACTTC. This encodes CASRGQVYEQYF.

This chain uses TRBV28 with TRBJ2-1; the D gene could be TRBD1 or TRBD2 (5 bases each). Trimming pared 1 base from V and 12 bases from J, leaving 13 bases between. The V gene's germline CDR1 is MDHEN and CDR2 SYDVKM. This CDR3 comprises 13 residues. The CDR3 protein is CASSLSPGRGQFF. CDR3 coding DNA: TGTGCCAGCAGTTTATCCCCGGGACGCGGGCAGTTCTTC.

The chain has TRBV11-2 and TRBJ2-3, with TRBD2 matching 11 bases. CDR3 size: 15 residues. Per the germline V gene, CDR1 is SGHAT and CDR2 is FQNNGV. After removal of 6 bases from V and 8 bases from J, the junction contained 10 bases not matched to a gene. The DNA of the CDR3 is TGTGCCAGCAGTTTACTAGCGGGAGTCAGGGGTACGCAGTATTTT. Its translation: CASSLLAGVRGTQYF.

The chain employs TRBV15 and TRBJ2-7; D is ambiguous. Germline V CDR1 and CDR2: LNHNV, YYDKDF (reference sequence). The CDR3 length is 15 residues. Trimming took off 0 bases at V and 0 bases at J, with 9 bases between the two ends. The DNA for the CDR3 is TGTGCCACCAGCAGAGATATGGCAGTCTCCTACGAGCAGTACTTC. Residues: CATSRDMAVSYEQYF.

The chain employs TRBV6-5 and TRBJ1-1, with TRBD1 identical over 7 bases. Germline lookup yields CDR1 MNHEY and CDR2 SVGAGI. This CDR3 comprises 15 residues. Unmatched junction bases numbered 15, after V lost 7 bases and J lost 7 bases. In DNA form, the CDR3 reads TGTGCCAGCAAGGGGCTCCAGGGGGAAAGTTTTGAAGCTTTCTTT. It is translated as CASKGLQGESFEAFF.

The genes are TRBV11-3 and TRBJ2-3, with no clear D. The V gene's germline CDR1 is SGHNT and CDR2 YENEEA. V was shortened by 6 bases and J by 2 bases, with 15 bases between the two germline ends. This CDR3 is 15 amino acids long. In nucleotides, the CDR3 is TGTGCCAGCAGTCGGTTTAACAGCAACACAGATACGCAGTATTTT. Translated, it gives CASSRFNSNTDTQYF.

This chain joins TRBV5-1 and TRBJ2-7, with D possibly TRBD2 on 5 matching bases. This CDR3 has 14 residues. The V end lost 4 bases, the J end lost 5 bases, and 16 bases lay between the germline ends. Germline lookup yields CDR1 SGHRS and CDR2 YFSETQ. The chain's CDR3 is CASSPSSGKDEQYF. The CDR3 region has the DNA TGCGCCAGCAGCCCTAGCTCGGGAAAAGACGAGCAGTACTTC.

The chain joins TRBV11-3 to TRBJ2-7, with D uncertain. Germline assignment: CDR1 SGHNT and CDR2 YENEEA. V was cut by 1 base and J by 3 bases, with 13 bases left in between. The CDR3 is made up of 15 amino acids. The chain's CDR3 is CASSLGVGHNYEQYF. CDR3 DNA sequence: TGTGCCAGCAGCTTAGGGGTGGGCCACAACTACGAGCAGTACTTC.

The chain couples TRBV6-5 to TRBJ2-3; D possibly corresponds to TRBD2 (6 bases). This CDR3 has 14 amino acids. Germline V CDR1 and CDR2: MNHEY, SVGAGI. V gave up 5 bases and J gave up 3 bases, with 12 bases separating them. The CDR3 is CASSLRLVTDTQYF. The CDR3 DNA sequence: TGTGCCAGCAGTCTGAGACTAGTTACAGATACGCAGTATTTT.

This chain uses TRBV6-5 with TRBJ2-5; D gene uncertain. The V end lost 7 bases, the J end lost 4 bases, and 10 bases lay between the germline ends. Germline CDR1 MNHEY, CDR2 SVGAGI. This CDR3 is 12 amino acids long. The CDR3 bases are TGTGCCAGCACGGCCAGATCAGAGACCCAGTACTTC. Translated, it gives CASTARSETQYF.

The chain uses TRBV7-2 and TRBJ2-1, with 10 bases matching TRBD2. The V and J ends lost 1 base and 7 bases, in that order; junction bases with no gene match: 13. Germline CDR1 and CDR2: SGHTA and FQGNSA. The CDR3 extends over 18 amino acids. CDR3 region: CASSLVPPGASGRNEQFF. The CDR3 nucleotides read TGTGCCAGCAGCTTAGTCCCGCCCGGGGCTAGCGGGAGAAATGAGCAGTTCTTC.

The CDR3 DNA reads TGTGCCAGCAGGACCCTAGCAACAGATACGCAGTATTTT. Amino acid sequence: CASRTLATDTQYF. The chain joins TRBV6-5 to TRBJ2-3; TRBD2 might be the D (5 bases). V was pared by 6 bases and J by 3 bases, with 10 bases between. This CDR3 is 13 amino acids long. From germline, CDR1 is MNHEY and CDR2 SVGAGI.

The gene calls are TRBV2 and TRBJ1-4; the match to TRBD1 covers 9 bases. Germline loops: CDR1 SNHLY, CDR2 FYNNEI. Trimming at V came to 6 bases and at J to 2 bases, leaving 10 bases not matched to a gene. This CDR3 contains 17 residues. CDR3 in DNA: TGTGCCAGCAGAGCCGGGACAGGGTCTTTTACTAATGAAAAACTGTTTTTT. It encodes CASRAGTGSFTNEKLFF.

The V and J genes are TRBV18 and TRBJ2-7; 13 bases map to TRBD2. The ends lost 5 bases at V and 6 bases at J; junction bases unmatched: 7. Germline loops: CDR1 KGHSH, CDR2 LQKENI. The CDR3 sequence is 15 residues long. CDR3 sequence: CASSGLAGDVGEQYF. The CDR3, as DNA: TGTGCCAGCTCAGGACTAGCGGGAGATGTAGGCGAGCAGTACTTC.

This clone was recorded a few times. The chain is built from TRBV4-1 and TRBJ2-2; 11 bases are shared with TRBD2. This CDR3 has 16 residues. The V gene end was trimmed by 2 bases and the J gene end by 6 bases; junction bases not matched to a gene: 5. Germline V CDR1 and CDR2: MGHRA, YSYEKL. CDR3 DNA sequence: TGCGCCAGCAGCCAAATTAGCGGGAGGGAAGCCGGGGAGCTGTTTTTT. It translates to CASSQISGREAGELFF.

This chain links TRBV6-1 with TRBJ1-1; unclear D gene. V was shortened by 7 bases and J by 6 bases, with 18 bases between the two germline ends. CDR1 and CDR2 (germline): MNHNS, SASEGT. The CDR3 is 14 amino acids. CDR3 coding DNA: TGTGCCAGCATACACCGGGAATTGATCCCTGAAGCTTTCTTT. Its translation: CASIHRELIPEAFF.

The J gene is TRBJ1-1, the V gene TRBV7-9; no firm D call. Trimming cost V 2 bases and J 2 bases, with 9 bases left between them. The CDR3 contains 14 residues. Germline lookup yields CDR1 SEHNR and CDR2 FQNEAQ (reference sequence). The CDR3 region has the DNA TGTGCCAGCAGCTTATCCCGATTTAACACTGAAGCTTTCTTT. Protein: CASSLSRFNTEAFF. The full variable domain, completed using reference TRBV7-9 and TRBJ1-1, is DTGVSQNPRHKITKRGQNVTFRCDPISEHNRLYWYRQTLGQGPEFLTYFQNEAQLEKSRLLSDRFSAERPKGSFSTLEIQRTEQGDSAMYLCASSLSRFNTEAFFGQGTRLTVV.

The chain recombines TRBV7-2 with TRBJ2-7; 7 bases fit TRBD2. CDR3 length: 13 amino acids. V was clipped by 1 base and J by 7 bases; unmatched bases: 4. Germline CDR1 reads SGHTA; CDR2 reads FQGNSA. CDR3 DNA: TGTGCCAGCAGCTTAGACCGCGGGAGTGAGCAGTACTTC. Its protein product is CASSLDRGSEQYF.

The rearrangement joins TRBV5-5 to TRBJ1-3; 9 nucleotides agree with TRBD1. V shed 2 bases, J shed 0 bases, and the junction held 3 bases outside the gene matches. CDR3 length equals 16 residues. Germline V CDR1 and CDR2: SGHKS, YYEKEE (reference sequence). CDR3 coding DNA: TGTGCCAGCAGCTTTGGGGACAGGGACTCTGGAAACACCATATATTTT. It codes for CASSFGDRDSGNTIYF.